Shown below are 16 T cell receptor beta chains from a single sample sequenced in a study of T-cell memory formation after mild COVID-19. TCRdb reanalysed the 5' RACE reads using MiXCR and keeps one entry per CDR3 protein. In the table there are about 340,000 distinct CDR3 sequences, about 16% of which are singletons. The material sequenced was PBMCs or a T cell subset sorted from them (not recorded which). The receptors were sampled from a man younger than 35 who had mild COVID-19 (a few samples of this study predate the infection). Cell type and time point are not known.

The chain employs TRBV29-1 and TRBJ2-3, with TRBD1 identical over 7 bases. Germline V gene lookup returns CDR1 SQVTM and CDR2 ANQGSEA. After removal of 6 bases from V and 0 bases from J, the junction contained 3 bases not matched to a gene. CDR3 length equals 13 residues. CDR3 amino acids: CSVTGISTDTQYF. In nucleotides, the CDR3 is TGCAGCGTGACAGGGATCAGCACAGATACGCAGTATTTT.

The rearrangement uses TRBV6-6 and TRBJ2-5, with 7 positions matching TRBD1. V shed 5 bases, J shed 3 bases, and the junction held 9 bases outside the gene matches. The CDR3 extends over 15 amino acids. In germline, CDR1 is MNHNY, CDR2 SVGAGI (reference sequence). The CDR3 coding sequence is TGTGCCAGCAGTGAAACTTGGGACAGCGAAGAGACCCAGTACTTC. It yields the protein CASSETWDSEETQYF.

The gene calls are TRBV6-6 and TRBJ2-5; 8 nucleotides match TRBD2. This CDR3 is built from 15 residues. With 1 base clipped from V and 1 base from J, the junction kept 2 bases outside the gene matches. Germline V gene sequence: CDR1 MNHNY, CDR2 SVGAGI (reference sequence). In DNA, the CDR3 is TGTGCCAGCAGTTACTTCGGGGGGGGCCAAGAGACCCAGTACTTC. It codes for CASSYFGGGQETQYF.

The sample holds a few counts of this clonotype. The chain recombines TRBV5-1 with TRBJ1-6; D is uncertain. CDR1 SGHRS and CDR2 YFSETQ come from the germline V gene. V gave up 0 bases and J gave up 8 bases, with 12 bases separating them. The CDR3 is 15 amino acids. CDR3 residues: CASSLAAENHSPLHF. CDR3 in DNA: TGCGCCAGCAGCTTGGCCGCAGAAAACCATTCACCCCTCCACTTT. Full variable domain (remainder filled in from reference TRBV5-1 and TRBJ1-6): KAGVTQTPRYLIKTRGQQVTLSCSPISGHRSVSWYQQTPGQGLQFLFEYFSETQRNKGNFPGRFSGRQFSNSRSEMNVSTLELGDSALYLCASSLAAENHSPLHFGNGTRLTVT.

This clonotype was recorded once. The chain has TRBV28 and TRBJ2-7; 9 positions agree with TRBD1. Per germline, CDR1 MDHEN and CDR2 SYDVKM. V trimming: 6 bases; J trimming: 5 bases; junction bases outside the gene matches: 8. This CDR3 region has 14 residues. CDR3 DNA sequence: TGTGCCAGCAGGTCAGGACAGGGGTCGAACGAGCAGTACGTC. Protein: CASRSGQGSNEQYV.

J is TRBJ2-1 and V is TRBV11-2; tentatively, D is TRBD1 (6 bases). This CDR3 has 13 amino acids. Trimming left V 1 base short and J 8 bases short, with 9 bases between. CDR1 SGHAT and CDR2 FQNNGV come from the germline V gene. CDR3 nucleotides: TGTGCCAGCAGCTTAGGGCCAGGGGATGAGCAGTTCTTC. This translates into CASSLGPGDEQFF.

The genes are TRBV6-5 and TRBJ2-5; 10 bases align to TRBD1. V shed 5 bases and J 2 bases; nucleotides not matched to a gene: 5. The CDR3 extends over 15 amino acids. Germline CDR1 is MNHEY and CDR2 is SVGAGI. The chain's CDR3 is CASSAGTGVQETQYF. The CDR3 DNA sequence: TGTGCCAGCAGTGCCGGGACAGGGGTTCAAGAGACCCAGTACTTC.

This chain uses TRBV7-2 with TRBJ2-7; D remains ambiguous. This CDR3 is built from 13 residues. Trimming removed 5 bases at V and 3 bases at J, with 11 bases between. Germline CDR1 reads SGHTA; CDR2 reads FQGNSA. CDR3 in amino acids: CASSPPGFYEQYV. CDR3 coding DNA: TGTGCCAGCAGCCCACCAGGATTCTACGAGCAGTACGTC.

The rearrangement uses TRBV3-1 and TRBJ2-4; the D is unclear. The length of the CDR3 is 12 residues. Per germline, CDR1 LGHDT and CDR2 YNNKEL (reference sequence). Deletions cut 7 bases from V and 8 bases from J, with 12 bases between. The CDR3 DNA reads as TGTGCCAGCACACAAGGCGGAGACATTCAGTACTTC. Its translation: CASTQGGDIQYF.

Only a few counts were recorded for this clonotype. The rearrangement uses TRBV6-5 and TRBJ2-2, with a weak D call TRBD1 (6 bases). Germline V lookup: CDR1 MNHEY, CDR2 SVGAGI. The CDR3 has 13 residues. The V gene lost 6 bases and the J gene lost 6 bases, with 11 bases spanning the gap. The DNA of the CDR3 is TGTGCCAGCAGGATACAGGGAGCCGGGGAGCTGTTTTTT. Its protein product is CASRIQGAGELFF.

A few counts support this clonotype. The CDR3 nucleotides are TGTGCCAGCAGCTCCAGGACTAGCGGGGGGCGCTACGAGCAGTACTTC. Encoded protein: CASSSRTSGGRYEQYF. The chain recombines TRBV7-2 with TRBJ2-7; 14 bases agree with TRBD2. V shed 4 bases and J 3 bases; nucleotides not matched to a gene: 5. Germline V gene data show CDR1 as SGHTA and CDR2 as FQGNSA. This CDR3 is built from 16 residues.

This clonotype has a handful of counts. The chain employs TRBV3-1 and TRBJ2-7, with a weak D call TRBD2 (5 bases). Trimming left V 0 bases short and J 3 bases short, with 12 bases between. This CDR3 has 15 amino acids. Germline assignment: CDR1 LGHDT and CDR2 YNNKEL (reference sequence). CDR3 in DNA: TGTGCCAGCAGCCAAGAAAGAGGGTGGAGCTACGAGCAGTACTTC. Translating it yields CASSQERGWSYEQYF.

This clonotype was found a few times. CDR3 in DNA: TGCAGCGTTTCTTACGGGCGGGGTGAGCAGTTCTTC. The encoded protein is CSVSYGRGEQFF. The chain combines TRBV29-1 with TRBJ2-1, with D possibly matching TRBD2 (6 bases). Looked up from germline, CDR1 is SQVTM and CDR2 is ANQGSEA. The CDR3 length is 12 residues. V lost 5 bases to trimming and J lost 9 bases, with 14 bases between them.

This clonotype has only a few counts. The genes are TRBV4-3 and TRBJ2-5; 9 bases line up with TRBD2. CDR3 length: 16 amino acids. CDR1 LGHNA and CDR2 YSLEER come from the germline V gene. Trimming cost V 1 base and J 3 bases; bases outside gene matches: 6. CDR3 DNA: TGCGCCAGCAGCCAAGGACCCGCTAGCGGGGAAGAGACCCAGTACTTC. The encoded protein is CASSQGPASGEETQYF.

This clonotype has a count of ten or more. The chain joins TRBV7-2 to TRBJ2-5, with 8 bases identical to TRBD2. CDR1 is SGHTA and CDR2 is FQGNSA in the germline V gene. Trimming cost V 1 base and J 4 bases; bases outside gene matches: 14. This CDR3 has 18 residues. The DNA for the CDR3 is TGTGCCAGCAGCTTAGTTGTTTCAATCAGCGCGGGGGGAGAGACCCAGTACTTC. Translated: CASSLVVSISAGGETQYF.

This clonotype was detected a few times. V is TRBV19 and J is TRBJ1-1, with 9 bases aligning to TRBD1. In germline, CDR1 is LNHDA, CDR2 SQIVND (reference sequence). The ends lost 10 bases at V and 7 bases at J; junction bases unmatched: 10. This CDR3 has 13 amino acids. Here the CDR3 reads CATTGTGLREAFF. The CDR3 DNA follows: TGTGCCACGACCGGGACAGGGTTGCGTGAAGCTTTCTTT.